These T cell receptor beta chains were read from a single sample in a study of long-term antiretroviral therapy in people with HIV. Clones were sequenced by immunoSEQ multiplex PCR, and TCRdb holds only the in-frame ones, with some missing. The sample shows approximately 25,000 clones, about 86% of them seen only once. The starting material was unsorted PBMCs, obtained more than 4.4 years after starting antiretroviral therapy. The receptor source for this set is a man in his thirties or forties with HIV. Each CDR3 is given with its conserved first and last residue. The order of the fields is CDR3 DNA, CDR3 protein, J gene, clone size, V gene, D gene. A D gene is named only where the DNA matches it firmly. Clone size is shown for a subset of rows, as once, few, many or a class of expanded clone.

DNA: TGTGCTAGTGGTTTGGTCCCCTCGGGACTAGGCATTCCCTCCGAGCAGTACTTC
CDR3: CASGLVPSGLGIPSEQYF
J: TRBJ2-7
size: NA
V: TRBV12-5
D: TRBD2

DNA: TGCGCCAGCAGCCAACGGGAAGAACAGGGGGCGCGTGGCTACACCTTC
CDR3: CASSQREEQGARGYTF
J: TRBJ1-2
size: NA
V: TRBV4-1
D: TRBD1

DNA: TGTGCCACCCCCGGGGACGTAGGGCATGGCTACACCTTC
CDR3: CATPGDVGHGYTF
J: TRBJ1-2
size: NA
V: TRBV6-6
D: NA

DNA: TGTGCCAGTAGTATAGTTCCGGGATCTGAAGCTTTCTTT
CDR3: CASSIVPGSEAFF
J: TRBJ1-1
size: NA
V: TRBV19
D: NA

DNA: TGTGCCAGCAGCAGGCATGGAGGGCGCACAGATACGCAGTATTTT
CDR3: CASSRHGGRTDTQYF
J: TRBJ2-3
size: NA
V: TRBV7-2
D: NA

DNA: TGTGCCAGCAGCCTCACCCTCGAAAAACTGTTTTTT
CDR3: CASSLTLEKLFF
J: TRBJ1-4
size: NA
V: TRBV6-6
D: NA

DNA: TGCAGCGCCGACTCTTACAATGAGCAGTTCTTC
CDR3: CSADSYNEQFF
J: TRBJ2-1
size: NA
V: TRBV29-1
D: NA

DNA: TGTGCCAGCAGCTTAGACCAGGCTCCCGGGGGAGGCAATCAGCCCCAGCATTTT
CDR3: CASSLDQAPGGGNQPQHF
J: TRBJ1-5
size: once
V: TRBV7-2
D: NA

DNA: TGTGCCAGCTCACCACCCTTGGGATGGGGAGGAAACACCGGGGAGCTGTTTTTT
CDR3: CASSPPLGWGGNTGELFF
J: TRBJ2-2
size: NA
V: TRBV18
D: NA

DNA: TGTGCCAGCAGCGTCAGGGGATGGGGGGCCGATGGCTACACCTTC
CDR3: CASSVRGWGADGYTF
J: TRBJ1-2
size: NA
V: TRBV9
D: NA

DNA: TGTGCCAGCAGCGTAATCCCTAGGTTGGGCTACACCTTC
CDR3: CASSVIPRLGYTF
J: TRBJ1-2
size: NA
V: TRBV9
D: NA

DNA: TGTGCCAGCAGCTTGACCCGGGTAGACATCTATGGCTACACCTTC
CDR3: CASSLTRVDIYGYTF
J: TRBJ1-2
size: NA
V: TRBV7-8
D: NA

DNA: TGTGCCAGCAGCGTACTAGGGGGCACCGGGGAGCTGTTTTTT
CDR3: CASSVLGGTGELFF
J: TRBJ2-2
size: NA
V: TRBV9
D: NA

DNA: TGTGCCAGCAGCTTAGCAGTAGCGGGAGCCGGCGGCATTCAGTACTTC
CDR3: CASSLAVAGAGGIQYF
J: TRBJ2-4
size: NA
V: TRBV7-8
D: TRBD2

DNA: TGTGCCAGCGCTTCTTCAACTGGGGGGCCGTACGAGCAGTACTTC
CDR3: CASASSTGGPYEQYF
J: TRBJ2-7
size: NA
V: TRBV19
D: NA

DNA: TGTGCCAGCAGTGAAGGGCAGCAGCCCCAGCATTTT
CDR3: CASSEGQQPQHF
J: TRBJ1-5
size: NA
V: TRBV13
D: NA

DNA: TGTGCCATCAGTGAGATAGGGGCCCCTGGAAACACCATATATTTT
CDR3: CAISEIGAPGNTIYF
J: TRBJ1-3
size: once
V: TRBV10-3
D: NA

DNA: TGCGCCAGCAGCCAAGTTAACCCCGATGAGCAGTTCTTC
CDR3: CASSQVNPDEQFF
J: TRBJ2-1
size: once
V: TRBV4-1
D: NA

DNA: TGTGCCAGCAGTTCCTGGGGGGGGGAGACCCAGTACTTC
CDR3: CASSSWGGETQYF
J: TRBJ2-5
size: once
V: TRBV27
D: TRBD2

DNA: TGTGCCAGCACTCCGCGAGGAACCAGCGGGTTAGGAGTTTTT
CDR3: CASTPRGTSGLGVF
J: TRBJ1-4
size: once
V: TRBV2
D: NA

DNA: TGTGCCAGCCAGCTAGCGGGGGGGCCCGATACGCAGTATTTT
CDR3: CASQLAGGPDTQYF
J: TRBJ2-3
size: once
V: TRBV7-9
D: TRBD2

DNA: TGTGCCAGCCCTGGGAGTTTTTCCGGGGAGCTGTTTTTT
CDR3: CASPGSFSGELFF
J: TRBJ2-2
size: NA
V: TRBV21-1
D: NA

DNA: TGCGCCAGCAGCTCGGGGCATGGCAATGAGCAGTTCTTC
CDR3: CASSSGHGNEQFF
J: TRBJ2-1
size: NA
V: TRBV5-1
D: NA

DNA: TGTGCCAGCAGGGTGCAGTTCTTC
CDR3: CASRVQFF
J: TRBJ2-1
size: NA
V: TRBV6-9
D: NA

DNA: TGTGCCAGCAGCTTAGCCAGGGGGAGCTACAATGAGCAGTTCTTC
CDR3: CASSLARGSYNEQFF
J: TRBJ2-1
size: NA
V: TRBV7-2
D: TRBD1

DNA: TGTGCCAGCAGGGCACAGGTTGACGCTTTCTTT
CDR3: CASRAQVDAFF
J: TRBJ1-1
size: NA
V: TRBV7-9
D: NA

DNA: TGTGCCAGCCAGTGGGACAGGTCCGTCTCATGCACCTTC
CDR3: CASQWDRSVSCTF
J: TRBJ1-2
size: NA
V: TRBV6-1
D: TRBD1

DNA: TGTGCCTGGAGTTATGACACGATCTATGGCTACACCTTC
CDR3: CAWSYDTIYGYTF
J: TRBJ1-2
size: NA
V: TRBV30
D: NA

DNA: TGTGCCAGCAGCCGCCGGACAGGGACGGCAGATACGCAGTATTTT
CDR3: CASSRRTGTADTQYF
J: TRBJ2-3
size: NA
V: TRBV11-3
D: TRBD1

DNA: TGTGCCAGCTCACCGGGACAGGTTCGTTGGTGGAATGAGCAGTTCTTC
CDR3: CASSPGQVRWWNEQFF
J: TRBJ2-1
size: few
V: TRBV18
D: TRBD1

DNA: TGTGCCAGCAGCTTAGACGGGGAGCTGTTTTTT
CDR3: CASSLDGELFF
J: TRBJ2-2
size: NA
V: TRBV11-3
D: NA

DNA: TGTGCCACCAGCAGAGATCTGGGGACCCAAGAGACCCAGTACTTC
CDR3: CATSRDLGTQETQYF
J: TRBJ2-5
size: NA
V: TRBV15
D: NA

DNA: TGTGCCACCAGCACCGGACCCCCCCTTTCCACAGATACGCAGTATTTT
CDR3: CATSTGPPLSTDTQYF
J: TRBJ2-3
size: NA
V: TRBV15
D: NA

DNA: TGCAGCGTTGGGATGTTAGCGGGGGTGTACCAAGAGACCCAGTACTTC
CDR3: CSVGMLAGVYQETQYF
J: TRBJ2-5
size: NA
V: TRBV29-1
D: TRBD2

DNA: TGCGCCAGCAGCCAAGATGAGCGTACCAATCAGCCCCAGCATTTT
CDR3: CASSQDERTNQPQHF
J: TRBJ1-5
size: NA
V: TRBV4-1
D: NA

DNA: TGTGCCAGCAGTGGGATTGCAACGCCCTTTGAAGCTTTCTTT
CDR3: CASSGIATPFEAFF
J: TRBJ1-1
size: NA
V: TRBV2
D: NA